This passage covers 23 T cell receptor beta chains from one sample sequenced in a study of breast tumors, draining lymph nodes, adjacent tissues. The lymph nodes were axillary draining lymph nodes from breast cancer patients. Each CDR3 protein is one row after TCRdb ran MiXCR on the multiplex PCR reads. This table holds fewer than 85,000 distinct CDR3 sequences, roughly a fifth found once. Sequencing was performed on axillary lymph node tissue. Receptors were obtained from a female donor with breast cancer. Some clones in this sample may be carry-over from other donors' samples.

This clonotype occurred many times. V and J are TRBV10-3 and TRBJ1-2, with 7 bases lining up with TRBD1. Trimming cost V 2 bases and J 11 bases; bases outside gene matches: 5. The CDR3 covers 12 residues. Germline V gives CDR1 ENHRY, CDR2 SYGVKD. The CDR3 DNA follows: TGTGCCATCAGTGAGCAAAAGGGGGCTTACACCTTC. Protein product: CAISEQKGAYTF.

This clonotype has a count of ten or more. The gene calls are TRBV13 and TRBJ2-5, with 8 bases aligning to TRBD1. Germline loops: CDR1 PRHDT, CDR2 FYEKMQ (reference sequence). V dropped 1 base and J dropped 1; count of bases not matched to a gene: 14. The CDR3 length is 19 residues. The CDR3 protein is CASSLVAFGRDRGQETQYF. The CDR3 nucleotides are TGTGCCAGCAGCTTAGTAGCATTCGGTCGTGACAGGGGCCAAGAGACCCAGTACTTC.

In its sample, this clonotype ranks as medium-sized (0.01 to 0.1%). This chain uses TRBV25-1 with TRBJ1-2; possible D gene TRBD1, 5 bases. Trimming took off 4 bases at V and 7 bases at J, with 7 bases between the two ends. The CDR3 is 11 amino acids. Germline loops: CDR1 MGHDK, CDR2 SYGVNS. In DNA form, the CDR3 reads TGTGCCAGCAGTGGCAGGGCTGGCTACACCTTC. Its translation: CASSGRAGYTF.

This clonotype occurred many times. The chain combines TRBV15 with TRBJ2-7, with unresolved D. The V and J ends lost 8 bases and 7 bases respectively, with 24 bases between them. The CDR3 has 15 residues. Germline loops: CDR1 LNHNV, CDR2 YYDKDF (reference sequence). CDR3 loop: CATSPEKTTGGEQYF. The CDR3 bases are TGTGCCACCTCCCCAGAAAAGACCACGGGTGGGGAGCAGTACTTC.

This clonotype came up many times. The rearrangement links TRBV7-2 to TRBJ2-7; 13 positions match TRBD2. The V gene end was trimmed by 2 bases and the J gene end by 3 bases; junction bases not matched to a gene: 4. This CDR3 region has 16 residues. Germline V gene lookup returns CDR1 SGHTA and CDR2 FQGNSA. The CDR3 here is CASSLTTSGRVYEQYF. DNA for the CDR3: TGTGCCAGCAGCTTAACCACTAGCGGGAGGGTCTACGAGCAGTACTTC.

The table lists this clonotype with many counts. The chain joins TRBV12-5 to TRBJ2-3; TRBD2 might be the D (5 bases). Trimming removed 1 base at V and 1 base at J, with 6 bases between. Germline CDR1 is LGHNT and CDR2 is FRNRAP. This CDR3 has 14 amino acids. CDR3 in amino acids: CASGLGSGTDTQYF. CDR3 DNA: TGTGCTAGTGGTTTGGGTAGCGGCACAGATACGCAGTATTTT.

For this clonotype: A read error may explain this, as a much larger clone is one base away. The CDR3 DNA reads as TGTGCCAGCAGCGTAGGGCAGCGAGTCACAGGTACGCAGTATTTT. It translates to CASSVGQRVTGTQYF. The chain recombines TRBV9 with TRBJ2-3; D might be TRBD1 (5 bases). Per the germline V gene, CDR1 is SGDLS and CDR2 is YYNGEE. The CDR3 sequence is 15 residues long.

On this clonotype itself: This sequence may be a read error, since a much larger clone differs from it by one base. The chain combines TRBV4-3 with TRBJ2-5; 7 bases match TRBD2. The length of the CDR3 is 15 residues. CDR1 and CDR2 (germline): LGHNA, YSLEER. This chain's CDR3 is CASSQASGNQETQCF. Written as DNA, the CDR3 is TGCGCCAGCAGCCAAGCCAGCGGGAACCAAGAGACCCAGTGCTTC.

The chain uses TRBV28 and TRBJ1-5; TRBD1 matches 7 bases. The CDR3 is made up of 15 amino acids. Germline-derived CDR1 and CDR2 are MDHEN and SYDVKM. J was trimmed by 2 bases and V by 5 bases; bases with no gene match: 6. CDR3: CASSTLRGGNQPQHF. CDR3 coding DNA: TGTGCCAGCAGTACACTCAGGGGGGGCAATCAGCCCCAGCATTTT.

This clonotype was recorded at least ten times. V and J are TRBV25-1 and TRBJ1-6; TRBD1 aligns across 9 bases. The CDR3 spans 19 residues. The V and J ends lost 0 bases and 1 base, in that order; junction bases with no gene match: 7. Looked up from germline, CDR1 is MGHDK and CDR2 is SYGVNS. The CDR3 bases are TGTGCCAGCAGTGAATATAGAAGACAGGGGGTTTCCTATAATTCACCCCTCCACTTT. It codes for CASSEYRRQGVSYNSPLHF.

This clonotype was seen ten or more times. The V gene is TRBV7-2, the J gene TRBJ1-4; 7 positions agree with TRBD1. This CDR3 has 14 residues. V was clipped by 4 bases and J by 5 bases; unmatched bases: 4. CDR1 SGHTA and CDR2 FQGNSA come from the germline V gene. Here the CDR3 reads CASSSGTANEKLFF. DNA for the CDR3: TGTGCCAGCAGCTCCGGGACAGCCAATGAAAAACTGTTTTTT.

This clonotype was observed a handful of times. The chain recombines TRBV27 with TRBJ2-1; 7 bases align to TRBD1. The CDR3 is made up of 14 amino acids. The ends lost 9 bases at V and 8 bases at J; junction bases unmatched: 13. Germline loops: CDR1 MNHEY, CDR2 SMNVEV (reference sequence). The CDR3 protein is CASSFDRVSDEQFF. In DNA form, the CDR3 reads TGTGCCAGTTCCTTCGACAGGGTTTCAGATGAGCAGTTCTTC.

This clonotype was observed at least ten times. The V gene is TRBV30, the J gene TRBJ2-5; D could derive from TRBD1 or TRBD2 (6 bases each). Trimming removed 0 bases at V and 1 base at J, with 9 bases between. The CDR3 runs to 14 residues. Germline V gene lookup returns CDR1 GTSNPN and CDR2 SVGIG (reference sequence). Here the CDR3 DNA reads TGTGCCTGGAGTGTAGGAGGGGGCCAAGAGACCCAGTACTTC. It encodes CAWSVGGGQETQYF.

This clonotype was seen only once. The chain carries TRBV28 and TRBJ2-3; D is ambiguous. In germline, CDR1 is MDHEN, CDR2 SYDVKM. The CDR3 length is 14 residues. V gave up 10 bases and J gave up 0 bases, with 14 bases separating them. The CDR3 here is CATRTPASTDTQYF. The CDR3 DNA sequence: TGTGCCACCAGAACCCCCGCAAGCACAGATACGCAGTATTTT.

This clonotype was recorded at least ten times. The V gene is TRBV19, the J gene TRBJ1-2, with D unclear. The length of the CDR3 is 14 residues. CDR1 LNHDA and CDR2 SQIVND come from the germline V gene (reference sequence). Trimming removed 7 bases at V and 3 bases at J, with 15 bases between. The CDR3, as DNA: TGTGCCAGTACCGCCGCGGCCTTGGACTATGGCTACACCTTC. This translates into CASTAAALDYGYTF.

This clonotype has at least ten counts. The chain carries TRBV20-1 and TRBJ1-2; D is uncertain. Germline CDR1 and CDR2: DFQATT and SNEGSKA (reference sequence). The CDR3 spans 12 residues. Trimming stripped 5 bases from V and 4 bases from J, with 11 bases between. CDR3 region: CSASSPPYGYTF. CDR3 in DNA: TGCAGTGCTTCCTCCCCACCCTATGGCTACACCTTC.

Regarding this clonotype: A much larger clone sits a single nucleotide away, making a read error possible. This CDR3 is CASSPEGAGSYTF. In nucleotides, the CDR3 is TGCGCCAGCAGCCCGGAGGGGGCCGGAAGCTACACCTTC. The chain combines TRBV5-1 with TRBJ1-2; 7 bases align to TRBD1. This CDR3 is 13 amino acids long. The V gene end was trimmed by 4 bases and the J gene end by 9 bases; junction bases not matched to a gene: 9. Per the germline V gene, CDR1 is SGHRS and CDR2 is YFSETQ.

V usage is TRBV5-6 and J usage is TRBJ2-1, with 12 nucleotides matching TRBD2. This CDR3 has 16 residues. From germline, CDR1 is SGHDT and CDR2 YYEEEE. Trimming took 3 bases from V and 9 from J; bases not matched to a gene: 10. The CDR3 region has the DNA TGTGCCAGCAGCTCGAGGTCTAGCGGGAGGGCAGGTGAGCAGTTCTTC. It specifies CASSSRSSGRAGEQFF.

In its sample, this clonotype was seen a few times. The chain is built from TRBV28 and TRBJ2-7, with a tentative D call TRBD1 (5 bases). Germline lookup yields CDR1 MDHEN and CDR2 SYDVKM. Deletions cut 1 base from V and 6 bases from J, with 13 bases between. The CDR3 has 14 residues. The CDR3 DNA follows: TGTGCCAGCAGTTTATTGGCCGGGCAGGGCGAGCAGTACTTC. Translating gives CASSLLAGQGEQYF.

This clonotype was observed at least ten times. The CDR3 reads CASSSNGATQFF. CDR3 DNA sequence: TGTGCCAGCAGCTCGAACGGGGCCACCCAGTTCTTC. The chain joins TRBV7-9 to TRBJ2-1; D tentatively reads TRBD1 or TRBD2 (5 bases each). In germline, CDR1 is SEHNR, CDR2 FQNEAQ (reference sequence). This CDR3 has 12 residues. Trimming cost V 4 bases and J 13 bases, with 14 bases left between them.

As to this clonotype: A much larger clonotype is one base distant, so this may be a read error. V and J are TRBV4-2 and TRBJ2-2; weak D call: TRBD2 (5 bases). Germline V gene sequence: CDR1 LGHNA, CDR2 YNFKEQ. The CDR3 has 14 amino acids. In DNA, the CDR3 is TGTGCCAGCAGCCAAGATTACCCCCCCGGGGAGCTGCTTTTT. Amino acids: CASSQDYPPGELLF.

In this sample, this clonotype turned up many times. The chain links TRBV6-5 to TRBJ1-2, with D perhaps TRBD1 (5 bases). The germline CDR1 and CDR2 sequences are MNHEY and SVGAGI. V gave up 0 bases and J gave up 8 bases, with 16 bases separating them. The CDR3 consists of 15 residues. In nucleotides, the CDR3 is TGTGCCAGCAGTTACTCGATAGGGGTCCCGGGAGGCTACACCTTC. It is translated as CASSYSIGVPGGYTF.

In its sample, this clonotype was seen many times. This chain connects TRBV4-2 to TRBJ2-3, with D possibly being TRBD2 (5 bases). The V and J ends lost 4 bases and 2 bases respectively, with 13 bases between them. The length of the CDR3 is 15 residues. CDR1 and CDR2 (germline): LGHNA, YNFKEQ. Here the CDR3 reads CASSRLRADTDTQYF. CDR3 DNA sequence: TGTGCCAGCAGCCGGCTGCGAGCGGACACAGATACGCAGTATTTT.